This TCR beta chain was sequenced for a study of T cell repertoires in cytomegalovirus infection. For this clonotype: Its target is not known.

The CDR3 contains 14 residues. Germline V gene lookup returns CDR1 MNHNY and CDR2 SVGAGI (reference sequence). V lost 7 bases to trimming and J lost 9 bases, with 19 bases between them. TCRdb re-called the reads with MiXCR, one entry per CDR3 protein. Of roughly 600,000 distinct CDR3 sequences listed, 20% to 25% are singletons. Study-level points and caveats: Clonotype analysis showed dominance of the ex vivo response by HLA-C-restricted CMV-specific TCR beta clonotypes.

Sequencing was carried out using CD8+ T cells from PBMCs. The TCR originated in a human donor in good health (CMV status not recorded). Some clones in this sample may be carry-over from other donors' samples. The chain combines TRBV6-6 with TRBJ2-1; possibly TRBD1 for D (5 bases). CDR3 sequence: CASTSSTPQGEQFF. The CDR3 DNA sequence: TGTGCCAGCACCTCGTCGACTCCTCAGGGTGAGCAGTTCTTC.